This T cell receptor beta chain was retrieved from a study of STAT5B mutations in CD4+ large granular lymphocyte leukemia. General study results and limits: CD4-sorted patient repertoires seemed more clonal than healthy CD4+ repertoires.

The CDR3 has 16 amino acids. The V and J ends lost 3 bases and 0 bases respectively, with 14 bases between them. Germline V gene data show CDR1 as KGHSH and CDR2 as LQKENI. This clone was found a few times. Its cognate antigen is unknown. Assay: immunoSEQ multiplex PCR; the TCRdb copy retains only in-frame clones and omits some. The table lists about 31,000 clones, around 74% of them singletons. Specimen: CD4+ T cells from blood buffy coats. The chain combines TRBV18 with TRBJ1-1; D ambiguous. This receptor was obtained from a human donor in good health. The DNA for the CDR3 is TGTGCCAGCTCACCTAACGGACGGGGTCTGAACACTGAAGCTTTCTTT. Translated, it gives CASSPNGRGLNTEAFF.